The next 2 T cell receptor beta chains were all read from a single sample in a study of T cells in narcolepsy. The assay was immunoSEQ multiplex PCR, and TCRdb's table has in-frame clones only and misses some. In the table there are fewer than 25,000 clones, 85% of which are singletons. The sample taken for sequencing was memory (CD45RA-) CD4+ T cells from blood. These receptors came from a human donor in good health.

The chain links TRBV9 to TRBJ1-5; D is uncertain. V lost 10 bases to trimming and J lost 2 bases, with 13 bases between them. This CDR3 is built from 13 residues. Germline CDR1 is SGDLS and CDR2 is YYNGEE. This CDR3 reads CAFLEVGNQPQHF. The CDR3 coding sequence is TGTGCCTTTCTTGAGGTCGGCAATCAGCCCCAGCATTTT.

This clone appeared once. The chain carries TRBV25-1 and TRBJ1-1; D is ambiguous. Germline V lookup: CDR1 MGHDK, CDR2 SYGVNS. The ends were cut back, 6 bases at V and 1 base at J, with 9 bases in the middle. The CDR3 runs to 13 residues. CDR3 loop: CASRGNQNTEAFF. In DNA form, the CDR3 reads TGTGCCAGCAGAGGTAACCAGAACACTGAAGCTTTCTTT.